This TCR beta chain was retrieved from a study of shared clonotypes between healthy human individuals (dated by TCRdb to the early 2020s). Study-wide context: The cohort comprised two women and a few men aged 18 to 49 years. Blood TCR repertoires of about five healthy adults were deeply sequenced to estimate repertoire size and the extent of clonotype sharing between individuals. For each donor, CD4 naive and CD4 memory were each given three plates, CD8 naive was given two plates, and CD8 memory was given one plate. To increase sequencing depth and limit assay-specific biases, different laboratories used diverse techniques to prepare libraries and sequence TCR repertoires. Per donor, leukapheresis produced somewhere between about 0.85 and 8.9 billion PBMCs.

The donors were healthy, HIV-negative adults who had no recently reported acute infections or vaccinations. Every donor was a Caucasian adult living in Nashville, Tennessee, USA. CD4+ T cells were enriched by magnetic negative selection; naive cells were then positively selected on CD45RA, and the negative fraction formed the memory subset. After blood collection by leukapheresis, PBMCs were isolated using Ficoll-Histopaque density gradient centrifugation and then cryopreserved in the vapor phase of liquid nitrogen. Analytical flow cytometry was used to check the purity and quantity of each magnetically sorted T cell population. Genomic DNA was isolated from every sorted fraction and measured by UV absorbance on a Nanodrop 2000c. Using the deep immunoSEQ assay, multiplex PCR amplified TCR CDR3 regions from genomic DNA. Extracted genomic DNA from each cell subset was distributed evenly across all wells of several immunoSEQ 96-well plates, and each plate was treated as a replicate. For sorted subsets, each replicate PCR was loaded with roughly 200 ng genomic DNA, equivalent to approximately 27,000 T cell genomes. Purified libraries were measured with a Qubit 3.0 fluorometer, size-checked on a Bioanalyzer 2100, and measured again with the KAPA Library Quantification kit. Each immunoSEQ 96-well plate was sequenced on its own single-read 150-cycle Illumina NextSeq 550 flow cell. In the original analysis: Because only junctional sequences without quality scores were contained in the immunoSEQ output, filtering matching that applied to full-length reads could not be performed. Sequences were annotated with PyIR, a Python wrapper for IgBLAST v1.9, using IMGT germline references to assign V/J genes and CDR3. Reads were removed for weak V/J assignments (E-value above 1e-6), missing CDR3, stop codons, out-of-frame junctions, or ambiguous translated residues. A V3J clonotype was defined by an identical inferred V gene, J gene, and CDR3 amino acid sequence. To compute the percentage overlap between repertoires, the number of shared unique clonotypes was divided by the size of the smaller repertoire. Three approaches were used to assess repertoire richness: RTK rarefaction, the Chao1 estimator, and Recon v2.1 estimates of unobserved clonotypes. OLGA was used to compute generation probabilities for all TCRbeta clonotypes that the gDNA method yielded from a handful of donors. This is the immuneACCESS table as TCRdb keeps it, with only in-frame sequences that have V and J called. A part of the clones is gone; compared with another copy, unresolved V genes explain less than half, and the rest is unexplained. V and J calls plus clone size are reproduced from that table; the DNA served to infer D and trimming. The sample table records over a million clones; around 76% of these occur just once. The ten top clones hold roughly 1.4% of the sample.

In the case of this clone: Its antigen target is currently unknown. No per-base quality is available; no much larger clone lies one base away.

CDR1 and CDR2 are read off the germline V gene as SGHRS and YFSETQ. Counted from cysteine to phenylalanine, this CDR3 has 14 amino acids. Only the CDR3 part of the read is kept: 42 bases, read in frame from the first base. From V the trimming removes 4 bases and from J it removes 7 bases, while the gene matches leave 9 bases of the junction unaccounted for. What the authors observed across the whole study: Sampling was limited to blood, and TCR repertoires in tissue likely differ from TCR repertoires in blood. The genetic and exposure-history diversity represented was limited by the small number of donors. Compared with non-shared clonotypes, clonotypes shared by all four sorted-subset donors had higher generation probabilities. Naive subsets generally had larger estimated clonotype richness than memory subsets. Even with the large sequencing depth, rarefaction of the sorted-subset datasets indicated that sequencing was incomplete. Pairwise subsampling led to the expectation that sequencing depth would affect the degree of clonotype sharing among donors. Sharing across a few donors was observed for approximately 5% of naive CD4, about 3.2% of naive CD8, over 2% of memory CD4, and roughly 0.4% of memory CD8 clonotypes.

The sequencing input was memory CD4+ T cells sorted from blood. The sample's cell subset or site label is to be understood as: CD45RA-negative fraction. The origin of this receptor is a man aged 18 to 30 in good health. The rearrangement combines TRBV5-1 with TRBJ1-1; 8 bases in the junction line up with TRBD1. The base sequence is TGCGCCAGCAGCCAAGAGCAGGGGGCGCTTGAAGCTTTCTTT. It translates to CASSQEQGALEAFF.